These 3 T cell receptor beta chains were all obtained from the same sample, sequenced in a study of cytomegalovirus exposure and HLA in healthy donors. A multiplex PCR was run with 60 Vbeta primers and 13 Jbeta primers. Only in-frame clones appear in the TCRdb table, and some are missing; sequencing was by immunoSEQ multiplex PCR. The table records over 150,000 clones, 75% to 85% of them present only once. What was sequenced was PBMCs. The source is a woman aged 40-49 years in good health and CMV-seropositive.

V is TRBV19 and J is TRBJ1-4; 7 bases map to TRBD1. Germline trimming cut 5 bases from V and 4 bases from J; bases unmatched to any gene: 10. CDR1 is LNHDA and CDR2 is SQIVND in the germline V gene (reference sequence). The CDR3 spans 16 residues. In DNA form, the CDR3 reads TGTGCCAGTAGTTCCATTTCGACAGGGAATAATGAAAAACTGTTTTTT. Translation: CASSSISTGNNEKLFF.

This clone was seen a single time. The rearrangement links TRBV28 to TRBJ1-2; 8 nucleotides align to TRBD1. Germline-derived CDR1 and CDR2 are MDHEN and SYDVKM. Trimming cost V 3 bases and J 4 bases; bases outside gene matches: 13. The CDR3 has 17 residues. The DNA of the CDR3 is TGTGCCAGCAGTTTTTCAGGGGGCGCCTTTGCTTTCTATGGCTACACCTTC. It is translated as CASSFSGGAFAFYGYTF.

CDR3 region: CASSLGTGGSGELFF. In DNA form, the CDR3 reads TGCGCCAGCAGCTTGGGGACAGGGGGTTCCGGGGAGCTGTTTTTT. The chain uses TRBV5-1 and TRBJ2-2; TRBD1 agrees at 10 bases. The trim removed 0 bases at V and 6 bases at J, leaving 2 bases unmatched. This CDR3 has 15 amino acids. CDR1 is SGHRS, CDR2 YFSETQ, per germline.